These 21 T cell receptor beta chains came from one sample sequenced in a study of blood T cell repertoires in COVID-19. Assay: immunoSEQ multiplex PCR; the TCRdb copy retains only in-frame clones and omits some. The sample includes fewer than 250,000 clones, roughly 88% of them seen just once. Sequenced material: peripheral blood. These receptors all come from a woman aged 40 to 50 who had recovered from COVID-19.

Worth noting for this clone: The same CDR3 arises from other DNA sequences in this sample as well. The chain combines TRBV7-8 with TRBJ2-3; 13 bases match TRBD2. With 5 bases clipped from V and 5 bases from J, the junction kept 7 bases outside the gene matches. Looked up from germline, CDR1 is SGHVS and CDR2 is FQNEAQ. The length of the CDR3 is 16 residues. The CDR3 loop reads CASSKGLAGDIDTQYF. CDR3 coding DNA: TGTGCCAGCAGCAAAGGACTAGCGGGAGATATAGATACGCAGTATTTT.

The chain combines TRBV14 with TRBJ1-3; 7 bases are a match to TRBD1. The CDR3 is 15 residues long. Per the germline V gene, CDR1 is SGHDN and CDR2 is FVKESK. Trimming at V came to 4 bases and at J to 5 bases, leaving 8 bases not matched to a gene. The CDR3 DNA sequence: TGTGCCAGCAGCCCAGCGATGGGACAGAGAAACACCATATATTTT. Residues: CASSPAMGQRNTIYF.

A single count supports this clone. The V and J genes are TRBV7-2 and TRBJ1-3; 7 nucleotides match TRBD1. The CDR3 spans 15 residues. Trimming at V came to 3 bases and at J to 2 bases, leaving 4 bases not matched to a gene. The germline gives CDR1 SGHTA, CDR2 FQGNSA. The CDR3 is CASSLLGQAGNTIYF. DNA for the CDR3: TGTGCCAGCAGCTTGCTCGGACAGGCTGGAAACACCATATATTTT. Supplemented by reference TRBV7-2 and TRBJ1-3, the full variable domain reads GAGVSQSPSNKVTEKGKDVELRCDPISGHTALYWYRQSLGQGLEFLIYFQGNSAPDKSGLPSDRFSAERTGGSVSTLTIQRTQQEDSAVYLCASSLLGQAGNTIYFGEGSWLTVV.

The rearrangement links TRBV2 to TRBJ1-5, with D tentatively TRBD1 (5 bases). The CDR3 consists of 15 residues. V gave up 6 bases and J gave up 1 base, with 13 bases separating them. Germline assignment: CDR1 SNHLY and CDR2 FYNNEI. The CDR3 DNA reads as TGTGCCAGCAGGGAGGGCAGGGTGAGCAATCAGCCCCAGCATTTT. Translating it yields CASREGRVSNQPQHF.

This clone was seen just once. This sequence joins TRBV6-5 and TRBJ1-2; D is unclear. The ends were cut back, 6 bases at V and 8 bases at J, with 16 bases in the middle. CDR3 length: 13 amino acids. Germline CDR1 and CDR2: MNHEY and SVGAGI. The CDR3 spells CASRSLDQAGYTF. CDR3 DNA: TGTGCCAGCAGGTCGCTCGATCAGGCCGGCTACACCTTC.

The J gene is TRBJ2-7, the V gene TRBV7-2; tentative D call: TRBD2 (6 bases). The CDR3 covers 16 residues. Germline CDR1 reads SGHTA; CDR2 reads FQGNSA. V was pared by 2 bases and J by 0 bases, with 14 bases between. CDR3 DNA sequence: TGTGCCAGCAGCTTATCCCCCTCCGGGAGCTCCTACGAGCAGTACTTC. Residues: CASSLSPSGSSYEQYF.

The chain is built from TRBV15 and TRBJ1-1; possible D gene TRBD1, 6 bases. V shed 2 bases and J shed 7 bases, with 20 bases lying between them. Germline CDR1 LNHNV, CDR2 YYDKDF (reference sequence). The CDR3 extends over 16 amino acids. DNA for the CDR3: TGTGCCACCAGCAGATATGCAGGGGCCGGGACGAATGAAGCTTTCTTT. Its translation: CATSRYAGAGTNEAFF.

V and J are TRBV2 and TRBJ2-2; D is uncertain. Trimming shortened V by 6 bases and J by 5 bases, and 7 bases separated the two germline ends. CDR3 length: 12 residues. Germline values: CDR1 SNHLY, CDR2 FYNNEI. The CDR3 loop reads CASRTFTGELFF. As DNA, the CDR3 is TGTGCCAGCAGGACTTTTACCGGGGAGCTGTTTTTT.

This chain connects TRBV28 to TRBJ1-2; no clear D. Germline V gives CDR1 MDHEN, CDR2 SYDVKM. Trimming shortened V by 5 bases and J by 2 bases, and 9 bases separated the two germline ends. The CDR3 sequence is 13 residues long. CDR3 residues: CASSLQTNYGYTF. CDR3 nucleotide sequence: TGTGCCAGCAGTCTACAGACAAACTATGGCTACACCTTC.

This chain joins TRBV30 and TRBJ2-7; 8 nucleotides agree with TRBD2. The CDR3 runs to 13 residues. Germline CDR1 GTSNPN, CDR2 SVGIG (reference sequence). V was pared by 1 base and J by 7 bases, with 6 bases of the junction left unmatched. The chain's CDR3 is CAWSGGGGREQYF. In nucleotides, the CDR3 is TGTGCCTGGAGTGGGGGTGGCGGGAGGGAGCAGTACTTC. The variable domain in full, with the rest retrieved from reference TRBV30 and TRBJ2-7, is SQTIHQWPATLVQPVGSPLSLECTVEGTSNPNLYWYRQAAGRGLQLLFYSVGIGQISSEVPQNLSASRPQDRQFILSSKKLLLSDSGFYLCAWSGGGGREQYFGPGTRLTVT.

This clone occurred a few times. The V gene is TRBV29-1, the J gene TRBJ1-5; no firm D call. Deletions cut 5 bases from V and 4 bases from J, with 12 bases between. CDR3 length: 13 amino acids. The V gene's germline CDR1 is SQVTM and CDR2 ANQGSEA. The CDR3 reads CSVRDNLNQPQHF. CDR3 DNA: TGCAGCGTTCGAGACAACCTAAATCAGCCCCAGCATTTT.

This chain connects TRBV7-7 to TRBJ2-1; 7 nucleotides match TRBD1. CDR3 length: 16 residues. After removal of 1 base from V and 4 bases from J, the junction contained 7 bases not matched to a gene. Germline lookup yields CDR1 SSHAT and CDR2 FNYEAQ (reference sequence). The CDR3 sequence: CASSLVRDSPYNEQFF. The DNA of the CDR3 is TGTGCCAGCAGCTTAGTCCGGGACAGTCCTTACAATGAGCAGTTCTTC. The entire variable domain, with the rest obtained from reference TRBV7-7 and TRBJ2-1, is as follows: GAGVSQSPRYKVTKRGQDVTLRCDPISSHATLYWYQQALGQGPEFLTYFNYEAQPDKSGLPSDRFSAERPEGSISTLTIQRTEQRDSAMYRCASSLVRDSPYNEQFFGPGTRLTVL.

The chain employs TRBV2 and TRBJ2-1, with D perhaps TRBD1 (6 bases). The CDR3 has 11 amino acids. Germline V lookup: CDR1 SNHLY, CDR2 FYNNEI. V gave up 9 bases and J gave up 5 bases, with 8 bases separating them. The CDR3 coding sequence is TGTGCCAGTCAGGGGAACAATGAGCAGTTCTTC. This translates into CASQGNNEQFF. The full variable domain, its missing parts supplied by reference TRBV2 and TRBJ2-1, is EPEVTQTPSHQVTQMGQEVILRCVPISNHLYFYWYRQILGQKVEFLVSFYNNEISEKSEIFDDQFSVERPDGSNFTLKIRSTKLEDSAMYFCASQGNNEQFFGPGTRLTVL.

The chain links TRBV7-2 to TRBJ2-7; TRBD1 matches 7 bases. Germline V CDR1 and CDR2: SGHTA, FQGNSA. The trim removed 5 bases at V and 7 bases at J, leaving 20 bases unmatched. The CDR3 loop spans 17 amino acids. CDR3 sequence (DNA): TGTGCCAGCAGCCCTAGAGTAGGCCAGGGGGTCGATCGGGAGCAGTACTTC. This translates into CASSPRVGQGVDREQYF. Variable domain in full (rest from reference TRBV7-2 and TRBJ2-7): GAGVSQSPSNKVTEKGKDVELRCDPISGHTALYWYRQSLGQGLEFLIYFQGNSAPDKSGLPSDRFSAERTGGSVSTLTIQRTQQEDSAVYLCASSPRVGQGVDREQYFGPGTRLTVT.

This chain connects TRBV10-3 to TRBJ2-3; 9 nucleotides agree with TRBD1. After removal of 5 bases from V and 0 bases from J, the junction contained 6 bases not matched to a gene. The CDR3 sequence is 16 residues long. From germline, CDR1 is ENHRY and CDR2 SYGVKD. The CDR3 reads CAISSRTGASTDTQYF. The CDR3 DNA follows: TGTGCCATCAGTTCCCGGACAGGGGCTAGCACAGATACGCAGTATTTT.

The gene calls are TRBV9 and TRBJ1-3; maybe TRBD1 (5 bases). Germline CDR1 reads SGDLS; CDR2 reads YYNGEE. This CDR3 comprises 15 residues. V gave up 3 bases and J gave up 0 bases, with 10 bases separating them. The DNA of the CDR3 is TGTGCCAGCAGCGCCCGGGACTTCTCTGGAAACACCATATATTTT. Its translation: CASSARDFSGNTIYF. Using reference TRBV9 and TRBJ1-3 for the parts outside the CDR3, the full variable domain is DSGVTQTPKHLITATGQRVTLRCSPRSGDLSVYWYQQSLDQGLQFLIQYYNGEERAKGNILERFSAQQFPDLHSELNLSSLELGDSALYFCASSARDFSGNTIYFGEGSWLTVV.

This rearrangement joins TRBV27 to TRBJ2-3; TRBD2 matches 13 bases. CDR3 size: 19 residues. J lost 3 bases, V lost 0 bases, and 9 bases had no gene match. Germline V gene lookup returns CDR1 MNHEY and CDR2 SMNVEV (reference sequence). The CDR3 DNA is TGTGCCAGCAGTTTATCCCCCGGACTAGCGGGAGTGAGGACAGATACGCAGTATTTT. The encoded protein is CASSLSPGLAGVRTDTQYF.

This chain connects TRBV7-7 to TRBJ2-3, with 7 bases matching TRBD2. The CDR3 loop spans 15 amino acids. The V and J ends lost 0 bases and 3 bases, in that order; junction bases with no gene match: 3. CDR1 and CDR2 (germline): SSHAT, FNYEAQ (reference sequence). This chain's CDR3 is CASSLAGGPTDTQYF. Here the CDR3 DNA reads TGTGCCAGCAGCTTAGCGGGAGGGCCGACAGATACGCAGTATTTT. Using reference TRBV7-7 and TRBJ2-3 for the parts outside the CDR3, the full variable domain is GAGVSQSPRYKVTKRGQDVTLRCDPISSHATLYWYQQALGQGPEFLTYFNYEAQPDKSGLPSDRFSAERPEGSISTLTIQRTEQRDSAMYRCASSLAGGPTDTQYFGPGTRLTVL.

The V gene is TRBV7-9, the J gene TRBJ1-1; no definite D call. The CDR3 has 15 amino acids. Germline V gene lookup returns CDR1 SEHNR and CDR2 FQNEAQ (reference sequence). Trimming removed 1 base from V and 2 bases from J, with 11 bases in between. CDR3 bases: TGTGCCAGCAGCTTAGAGCCGGACTTTAACACTGAAGCTTTCTTT. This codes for CASSLEPDFNTEAFF.

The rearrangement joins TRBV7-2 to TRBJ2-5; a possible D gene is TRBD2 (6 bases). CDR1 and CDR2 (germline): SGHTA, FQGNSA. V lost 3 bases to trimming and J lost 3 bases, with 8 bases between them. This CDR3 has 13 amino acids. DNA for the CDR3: TGTGCCAGCAGCTTTGGAGGGGAAGAGACCCAGTACTTC. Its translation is CASSFGGEETQYF.

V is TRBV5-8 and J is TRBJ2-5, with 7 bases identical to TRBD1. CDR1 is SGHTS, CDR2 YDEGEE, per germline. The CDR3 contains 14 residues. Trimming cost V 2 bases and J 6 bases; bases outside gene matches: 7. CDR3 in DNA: TGTGCCAGCAGCTTAACAGGGGCAGGAAAGACCCAGTACTTC. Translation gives CASSLTGAGKTQYF.